One sample yielded the 23 T cell receptor beta chains listed below, sequenced in a study of T cells after yellow fever vaccination. TCRdb reprocessed the 5' RACE reads with MiXCR, giving one entry per CDR3 protein. This sample has about 22,000 distinct CDR3 sequences, with 4% to 6% found just once. The sequences come from PBMCs, either bulk or a sorted T-cell subset (CD4+, CD8+, memory, or dextramer-sorted; not recorded which), collected roughly 46 days after the first yellow fever vaccination. These receptors all come from a man between 18 and 29 years old who received the YFV17D yellow fever vaccine.

The table lists this clonotype with many counts. The V call is TRBV7-2, the J call TRBJ2-3, with 8 bases identical to TRBD2. Germline V CDR1 and CDR2: SGHTA, FQGNSA. The CDR3 length is 15 residues. V lost 11 bases, J lost 0 bases, and 10 bases stayed unmatched. The CDR3 sequence is CASSRGGLSTDTQYF. The CDR3 coding sequence is TGTGCCTCCTCCCGGGGGGGGCTTAGCACAGATACGCAGTATTTT.

This clonotype has a count of ten or more. This chain connects TRBV7-3 to TRBJ2-1, with D possibly called TRBD1 or TRBD2 (5 bases each). The CDR3 runs 12 residues. Trimming left V 1 base short and J 7 bases short, with 5 bases between. The germline gives CDR1 SGHTA, CDR2 FQGTGA. CDR3 sequence (DNA): TGTGCCAGCAGCTTAAGGGGGAATGAGCAGTTCTTC. It codes for CASSLRGNEQFF.

This clonotype was found many times. The chain joins TRBV5-1 to TRBJ2-5, with unresolved D. There are 13 residues in the CDR3. The germline CDR1 and CDR2 sequences are SGHRS and YFSETQ. V dropped 4 bases and J dropped 5 bases, with 12 bases sitting between them. The CDR3 protein is CASSGVALETQYF. The CDR3 DNA sequence: TGCGCCAGCAGCGGGGTGGCATTGGAGACCCAGTACTTC.

This clonotype was detected ten times or more. The CDR3 loop is CASSVRDSSYEQYF. CDR3 bases: TGTGCCAGCAGCGTCCGGGACAGCTCCTACGAGCAGTACTTC. The chain couples TRBV5-4 to TRBJ2-7; 7 bases line up with TRBD1. The germline CDR1 and CDR2 sequences are SGHNT and YYREEE (reference sequence). The CDR3 loop spans 14 amino acids. V dropped 4 bases and J dropped 0; count of bases not matched to a gene: 4.

This clonotype is termed medium-sized (0.01 to 0.1%). The V call is TRBV10-2, the J call TRBJ2-2; TRBD2 agrees at 7 bases. CDR1 is WSHSY and CDR2 is SAAADI in the germline V gene. The trim removed 3 bases at V and 2 bases at J, leaving 9 bases unmatched. The CDR3 has 17 amino acids. Written as DNA, the CDR3 is TGCGCCAGCAGTGATCTAGGGCGGGGGACTAACACCGGGGAGCTGTTTTTT. Translating gives CASSDLGRGTNTGELFF.

This clonotype showed up many times. The chain carries TRBV10-3 and TRBJ2-5; perhaps TRBD2 as D (6 bases). Per germline, CDR1 ENHRY and CDR2 SYGVKD. CDR3 size: 17 residues. Trimming took off 5 bases at V and 1 base at J, with 20 bases between the two ends. The DNA of the CDR3 is TGTGCCATCAGTAGGACTCACCCCGACGGGGGCCAAGAGACCCAGTACTTC. It translates to CAISRTHPDGGQETQYF.

The sample holds many counts of this clonotype. Its ends do not fully match the called genes, so a read error is possible. This chain joins TRBV7-2 and TRBJ1-5; D is ambiguous. This CDR3 region has 14 residues. Germline V CDR1 and CDR2: SGHTA, FQGNSA. CDR3: CASSFGPSTQPQHF. CDR3 nucleotides: TGTGCCAGCAGCTTCGGTCCTAGCACTCAGCCCCAGCATTTT.

At least ten counts were recorded for this clonotype. The chain uses TRBV28 and TRBJ2-2; 9 nucleotides match TRBD2. The CDR3 consists of 16 residues. The J segment lost 3 bases and the V segment lost 3 bases, leaving 5 bases of the junction unmatched. Germline-derived CDR1 and CDR2 are MDHEN and SYDVKM. This CDR3 is CASSLWLAGDTGELFF. The CDR3 nucleotides are TGTGCCAGCAGTTTGTGGTTAGCGGGGGACACCGGGGAGCTGTTTTTT. The entire variable domain, with the rest obtained from reference TRBV28 and TRBJ2-2, is as follows: DVKVTQSSRYLVKRTGEKVFLECVQDMDHENMFWYRQDPGLGLRLIYFSYDVKMKEKGDIPEGYSVSREKKERFSLILESASTNQTSMYLCASSLWLAGDTGELFFGEGSRLTVL.

Ten or more counts support this clonotype. The chain recombines TRBV7-2 with TRBJ2-7, with D unclear. V was trimmed by 1 base and J by 0 bases, leaving 7 bases between them. Per the germline V gene, CDR1 is SGHTA and CDR2 is FQGNSA. This CDR3 has 14 amino acids. DNA of the CDR3: TGTGCCAGCAGCTTAGGCCTGAGCTCCTACGAGCAGTACTTC. Its protein product is CASSLGLSSYEQYF.

This clonotype has ten or more counts. The chain combines TRBV29-1 with TRBJ2-1; D remains ambiguous. This CDR3 comprises 11 residues. Germline-derived CDR1 and CDR2 are SQVTM and ANQGSEA. The germline V and J ends were trimmed by 1 base and 12 bases, with 10 bases remaining between them. The DNA of the CDR3 is TGCAGCGTTGAAGGGACCTCGGTGCAGTTCTTC. Translation: CSVEGTSVQFF.

This clonotype was found many times. V gene TRBV5-6 combines with J gene TRBJ2-5, with D tentatively TRBD1 (6 bases). CDR3 length: 15 amino acids. Germline CDR1 is SGHDT and CDR2 is YYEEEE. Trimming took off 1 base at V and 7 bases at J, with 17 bases between the two ends. Written as DNA, the CDR3 is TGTGCCAGCAGCTTGTGGGGGCGCGGGTTCGGGACCCAGTACTTC. It translates to CASSLWGRGFGTQYF.

This clonotype occurred many times. The gene calls are TRBV6-5 and TRBJ2-3, with D possibly being TRBD1 (5 bases). The germline CDR1 and CDR2 sequences are MNHEY and SVGAGI. This CDR3 is built from 15 residues. Trimming took 2 bases from V and 1 from J, leaving 10 bases between them. CDR3 bases: TGTGCCAGCAGTTACCCCAGGGAAGGCACAGATACGCAGTATTTT. Amino acid sequence: CASSYPREGTDTQYF.

This clonotype was counted many times. V usage is TRBV5-1 and J usage is TRBJ2-1, with TRBD2 matching 9 bases. V trimming: 0 bases; J trimming: 8 bases; junction bases outside the gene matches: 12. There are 17 residues in the CDR3. CDR1 and CDR2 from the germline V gene are SGHRS and YFSETQ. Here the CDR3 DNA reads TGCGCCAGCAGCTTGGCGGCGGGCGGGGGGGCCGTCGATGAGCAGTTCTTC. Its protein is CASSLAAGGGAVDEQFF. The variable domain in full, with the rest retrieved from reference TRBV5-1 and TRBJ2-1, is KAGVTQTPRYLIKTRGQQVTLSCSPISGHRSVSWYQQTPGQGLQFLFEYFSETQRNKGNFPGRFSGRQFSNSRSEMNVSTLELGDSALYLCASSLAAGGGAVDEQFFGPGTRLTVL.

This clonotype was observed many times. The rearrangement uses TRBV20-1 and TRBJ2-2, with D hard to call. From germline, CDR1 is DFQATT and CDR2 SNEGSKA (reference sequence). The CDR3 totals 13 residues. The V gene lost 5 bases and the J gene lost 2 bases, with 9 bases spanning the gap. CDR3 coding DNA: TGCAGTGCTGAGAGAGATAACACCGGGGAGCTGTTTTTT. Encoded protein: CSAERDNTGELFF.

Of note for this clonotype: A much larger clone is a single base away; this may be a read error. The V and J genes are TRBV5-1 and TRBJ1-1; 7 bases match TRBD1. Germline CDR1 reads SGHRS; CDR2 reads YFSETQ. The CDR3 is 14 amino acids. V lost 4 bases, J lost 4 bases, and 7 bases stayed unmatched. CDR3 protein: CASSPDRPSTEAFF. The DNA for the CDR3 is TGCGCCAGCAGCCCGGACAGGCCTAGCACTGAAGCTTTCTTT.

This clonotype is medium-sized in the sample. This sequence joins TRBV27 and TRBJ1-1; 9 nucleotides match TRBD1. V lost 3 bases to trimming and J lost 3 bases; unmatched junction nucleotides: 5. Looked up from germline, CDR1 is MNHEY and CDR2 is SMNVEV (reference sequence). The CDR3 runs 15 residues. CDR3 loop: CASSFEGQGHTEAFF. For the CDR3, the DNA is TGTGCCAGCAGTTTTGAGGGACAGGGTCACACTGAAGCTTTCTTT.

This clonotype was found many times. V gene TRBV20-1 combines with J gene TRBJ1-5; no reliable D call. With 6 bases removed from V and 0 bases from J, the gap between germline ends came to 15 bases. The germline gives CDR1 DFQATT, CDR2 SNEGSKA (reference sequence). The CDR3 spans 15 residues. CDR3 sequence: CSAAPTRNSNQPQHF. CDR3 DNA: TGCAGTGCAGCTCCTACACGGAATAGCAATCAGCCCCAGCATTTT.

This clonotype was seen repeatedly, ten times or more. The chain combines TRBV18 with TRBJ2-5, with D perhaps matching TRBD1 (5 bases). CDR1 is KGHSH, CDR2 LQKENI, per germline. Trimming removed 4 bases at V and 3 bases at J, with 15 bases between. The CDR3 totals 15 residues. The CDR3 DNA reads TGTGCCAGCTCACGCCCAGGGAAGAGTAAAGAGACCCAGTACTTC. It codes for CASSRPGKSKETQYF.

This clonotype was recorded many times. This sequence joins TRBV2 and TRBJ1-1; no clear D gene. The germline CDR1 and CDR2 sequences are SNHLY and FYNNEI. V shed 6 bases and J shed 1 base, with 9 bases lying between them. The CDR3 is 13 amino acids. The CDR3 here is CASRENRNTEAFF. As DNA, the CDR3 is TGTGCCAGCAGAGAAAACAGGAACACTGAAGCTTTCTTT.

At least ten counts were recorded for this clonotype. The CDR3 bases are TGTGCCAGCAGTGCTAGCGGGGACACCGGGGAGCTGTTTTTT. Amino acids: CASSASGDTGELFF. The chain has TRBV6-4 and TRBJ2-2; 9 bases agree with TRBD2. V was clipped by 4 bases and J by 3 bases; unmatched bases: 0. CDR1 and CDR2 from the germline V gene are MRHNA and SNTAGT. The CDR3 loop spans 14 amino acids.

This clonotype has a count of ten or more. This chain connects TRBV7-9 to TRBJ2-2; 11 bases are a match to TRBD1. Germline CDR1 is SEHNR and CDR2 is FQNEAQ (reference sequence). The ends lost 3 bases at V and 3 bases at J; junction bases unmatched: 9. This CDR3 has 18 residues. The CDR3 DNA reads TGTGCCAGCAGCTTCTGGACAGGGGGCAACTGGGACACCGGGGAGCTGTTTTTT. This encodes CASSFWTGGNWDTGELFF.

This clonotype was seen repeatedly, ten times or more. V is TRBV6-2 or TRBV6-3 and J is TRBJ2-7; D might be TRBD1 or TRBD2, each matching 5 bases. V lost 2 bases and J 2 bases, leaving 13 bases between the germline ends. CDR1 MNHEY and CDR2 SVGEGT come from the germline V gene. The CDR3 length is 15 residues. CDR3 sequence (DNA): TGTGCCAGCAGTTACAGGGACCACCCCACCTACGAGCAGTACTTC. It translates to CASSYRDHPTYEQYF.

This clonotype was detected a few times. The rearrangement links TRBV19 to TRBJ2-2, with unresolved D. CDR1 and CDR2 from the germline V gene are LNHDA and SQIVND (reference sequence). Trimming shortened V by 5 bases and J by 2 bases, and 12 bases separated the two germline ends. The CDR3 sequence is 15 residues long. DNA for the CDR3: TGTGCCAGTAGTTCCCGGATGAGAAACACCGGGGAGCTGTTTTTT. Translated: CASSSRMRNTGELFF.